This T cell receptor (beta chain) was observed in a study of shared clonotypes between healthy human individuals. Findings and limits, study-wide: Larger estimated richness was generally seen in naive subsets than in memory subsets. Large sequencing depth failed to make sorted-subset sequencing complete, rarefaction showed.

This clone was detected once. As yet, its antigen is unknown. Produced via immunoSEQ multiplex PCR; TCRdb's table is partial and in-frame only. The data contain some 1.5 million clones, around 97% of them seen just once; the ten biggest clones take up 1% to 1.5%. Material: naive CD4+ T cells sorted from blood. Subset described: CD45RA+ positively selected. This sequence originates from a man aged 25 to 45 in good health.

CDR3: CASRRGQTVSYNEQFF. The CDR3 region has the DNA TGTGCCAGCCGCCGGGGGCAGACAGTCTCCTACAATGAGCAGTTCTTC. The chain joins TRBV27 to TRBJ2-1; D could derive from TRBD1 or TRBD2 (6 bases each). Trimming took 8 bases from V and 0 from J, leaving 17 bases between them. The CDR3 contains 16 residues. CDR1 is MNHEY and CDR2 is SMNVEV in the germline V gene (reference sequence).